These 15 T cell receptor beta chains share one sample of origin, sequenced in a study of blood T cell repertoires in COVID-19. Libraries were prepared by immunoSEQ multiplex PCR; TCRdb keeps only in-frame clonotypes and omits some of them. The table records around 360,000 clones, more than 75% of them present only once. Sequences were obtained from PBMCs or T cells enriched from blood (not recorded which). These receptor sequences come from a young woman who had recovered from COVID-19.

This chain connects TRBV21-1 to TRBJ2-1; the D segment call TRBD2 is taken from the table without a DNA check. TRBV21-1 is annotated as a pseudogene. CDR3 length: 14 amino acids. The CDR3 sequence: CASSKRRGAYEQFF. CDR3 in DNA: TGTGCCAGCAGCAAAAGACGGGGAGCTTATGAGCAGTTCTTC.

This chain uses TRBV7-2 with TRBJ1-5; D unclear. Germline V CDR1 and CDR2: SGHTA, FQGNSA. The V end was cut by 3 bases, the J end by 5 bases, with 8 bases between. The CDR3 spans 13 residues. The CDR3 DNA reads TGTGCCAGCAGCTTTGGGAGAGATCAGCCCCAGCATTTT. It codes for CASSFGRDQPQHF.

The J gene is TRBJ1-1, the V gene TRBV5-6; 7 bases line up with TRBD1. This CDR3 comprises 16 residues. V lost 0 bases to trimming and J lost 1 base; unmatched junction nucleotides: 6. CDR1 is SGHDT and CDR2 is YYEEEE in the germline V gene. The CDR3 is CASSLVGRTGNTEAFF. The CDR3 DNA reads TGTGCCAGCAGCTTGGTTGGGCGGACAGGGAACACTGAAGCTTTCTTT. The full variable domain, rest sourced from reference TRBV5-6 and TRBJ1-1, is DAGVTQSPTHLIKTRGQQVTLRCSPKSGHDTVSWYQQALGQGPQFIFQYYEEEERQRGNFPDRFSGHQFPNYSSELNVNALLLGDSALYLCASSLVGRTGNTEAFFGQGTRLTVV.

Details on this clone: Other DNA sequences in this specimen translate into the identical CDR3. The V and J genes are TRBV29-1 and TRBJ1-2; 8 bases match TRBD1. The germline gives CDR1 SQVTM, CDR2 ANQGSEA. The trim removed 6 bases at V and 4 bases at J, leaving 1 base unmatched. The CDR3 is made up of 11 amino acids. The CDR3 region is CSVGQGYGYTF. In DNA form, the CDR3 reads TGCAGCGTCGGACAGGGCTATGGCTACACCTTC.

The rearrangement joins TRBV5-1 to TRBJ2-7, with 9 positions matching TRBD1. Trimming took 4 bases from V and 5 from J; bases not matched to a gene: 10. The CDR3 is 15 amino acids. CDR1 and CDR2 from the germline V gene are SGHRS and YFSETQ. The CDR3 region has the DNA TGCGCCAGCAGCCCGCAGACAGGGGGTTTTCACGAGCAGTACTTC. Translated, it gives CASSPQTGGFHEQYF.

CDR3 bases: TGTGCCATCAGTGAGGGCAACCTAGCAGATACGCAGTATTTT. Its translation is CAISEGNLADTQYF. This chain uses TRBV10-3 with TRBJ2-3; D gene uncertain. With 2 bases removed from V and 4 bases from J, the gap between germline ends came to 10 bases. Germline V gene lookup returns CDR1 ENHRY and CDR2 SYGVKD. The CDR3 is 14 residues long.

The chain joins TRBV4-2 to TRBJ1-1; perhaps TRBD1 as D (6 bases). Between the trimmed V and J ends, which lost 1 base and 0 bases, there was a span of 9 bases. The length of the CDR3 is 15 residues. The V gene's germline CDR1 is LGHNA and CDR2 YNFKEQ. CDR3 protein: CASSQGTDLNTEAFF. DNA for the CDR3: TGTGCCAGCAGCCAAGGGACAGACTTGAACACTGAAGCTTTCTTT.

The chain carries TRBV6-5 and TRBJ1-2; 7 positions agree with TRBD1. Germline CDR1 reads MNHEY; CDR2 reads SVGAGI. The CDR3 spans 15 residues. V lost 6 bases, J lost 5 bases, and 12 bases stayed unmatched. CDR3 protein: CASRERQGLGYGYTF. The CDR3 DNA reads as TGTGCCAGCAGGGAGCGACAGGGCCTAGGTTATGGCTACACCTTC.

V gene TRBV6-6 combines with J gene TRBJ2-1; D is perhaps TRBD2 (6 bases). The CDR3 contains 13 residues. Looked up from germline, CDR1 is MNHNY and CDR2 is SVGAGI (reference sequence). Trimming took off 7 bases at V and 3 bases at J, with 10 bases between the two ends. The CDR3 DNA reads TGTGCCAGCAATAGCGGCAGCTACAATGAGCAGTTCTTC. Amino acid sequence: CASNSGSYNEQFF.

V gene TRBV10-3 combines with J gene TRBJ1-1; 11 bases fit TRBD1. CDR3 length: 16 amino acids. V gave up 6 bases and J gave up 5 bases; unmatched junction bases: 11. Germline V lookup: CDR1 ENHRY, CDR2 SYGVKD. This CDR3 is CAIRDPTGTGGTEAFF. For the CDR3, the DNA is TGTGCCATCAGGGATCCAACCGGGACAGGGGGGACTGAAGCTTTCTTT.

CDR3 sequence reads: CASSSGMGGRGDTQYF. The CDR3 DNA sequence: TGTGCCAGCTCATCCGGCATGGGGGGGAGGGGAGATACGCAGTATTTT. The rearrangement joins TRBV27 to TRBJ2-3; 7 bases line up with TRBD2. Looked up from germline, CDR1 is MNHEY and CDR2 is SMNVEV (reference sequence). The CDR3 length is 16 residues. J was trimmed by 5 bases and V by 8 bases; bases with no gene match: 16.

The chain is built from TRBV12-3 or TRBV12-4 and TRBJ2-7; possible D gene TRBD1, 6 bases. The CDR3 is 13 amino acids. V gave up 5 bases and J gave up 5 bases, with 13 bases separating them. CDR3 protein: CASSISGVHEQYF. The DNA for the CDR3 is TGTGCCAGCAGTATCTCAGGGGTTCACGAGCAGTACTTC.

The J gene is TRBJ1-2, the V gene TRBV27; 11 bases fit TRBD1. Trimming took 6 bases from V and 4 from J; bases not matched to a gene: 4. Germline V gene sequence: CDR1 MNHEY, CDR2 SMNVEV (reference sequence). This CDR3 has 14 amino acids. DNA for the CDR3: TGTGCCAGCAGGGACAGGGGGCTCGGCTATGGCTACACCTTC. Protein sequence: CASRDRGLGYGYTF.

With respect to this clone: The sample holds other DNA sequences that translate to the same CDR3. CDR3 in amino acids: CASSPGGSSYEQYF. The DNA for the CDR3 is TGTGCCAGCTCACCTGGCGGTAGCTCCTACGAGCAGTACTTC. This chain uses TRBV18 with TRBJ2-7; D unresolved. V lost 3 bases and J 0 bases, leaving 9 bases between the germline ends. Germline CDR1 and CDR2: KGHSH and LQKENI. The CDR3 consists of 14 residues. Looking up the rest from reference TRBV18 and TRBJ2-7 gives the full variable domain: NAGVMQNPRHLVRRRGQEARLRCSPMKGHSHVYWYRQLPEEGLKFMVYLQKENIIDESGMPKERFSAEFPKEGPSILRIQQVVRGDSAAYFCASSPGGSSYEQYFGPGTRLTVT.

The gene calls are TRBV11-2 and TRBJ2-1; D not resolved. CDR1 and CDR2 from the germline V gene are SGHAT and FQNNGV. This CDR3 has 15 amino acids. The V gene lost 0 bases and the J gene lost 0 bases, with 6 bases spanning the gap. The CDR3 DNA sequence: TGTGCCAGCAGCTTAGAAGCATTCTCCTACAATGAGCAGTTCTTC. Translation: CASSLEAFSYNEQFF.